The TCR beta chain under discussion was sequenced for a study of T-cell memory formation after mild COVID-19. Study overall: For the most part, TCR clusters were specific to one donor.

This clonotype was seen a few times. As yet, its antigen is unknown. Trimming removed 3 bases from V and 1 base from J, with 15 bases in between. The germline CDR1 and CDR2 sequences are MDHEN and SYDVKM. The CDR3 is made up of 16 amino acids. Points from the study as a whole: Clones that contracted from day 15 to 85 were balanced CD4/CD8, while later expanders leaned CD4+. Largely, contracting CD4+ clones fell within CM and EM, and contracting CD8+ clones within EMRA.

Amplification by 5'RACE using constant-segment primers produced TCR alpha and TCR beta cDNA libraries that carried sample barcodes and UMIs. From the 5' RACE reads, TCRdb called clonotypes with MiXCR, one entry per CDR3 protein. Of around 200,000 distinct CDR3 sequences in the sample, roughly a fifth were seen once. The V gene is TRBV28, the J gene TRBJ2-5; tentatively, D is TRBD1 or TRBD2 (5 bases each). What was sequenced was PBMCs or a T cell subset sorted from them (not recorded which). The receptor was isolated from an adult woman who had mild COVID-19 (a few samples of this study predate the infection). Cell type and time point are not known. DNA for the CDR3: TGTGCCAGCAGTTTTGTGCGGGTGGGGACCCAAGAGACCCAGTACTTC. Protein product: CASSFVRVGTQETQYF.